A selection of T cell receptor beta chains follows, all from one sample in a study of persistence of HIV-infected CD4 T cells. Profiling relied on immunoSEQ multiplex PCR, and the TCRdb table lists in-frame clones only, not all of them. The table records approximately 30,000 clones, roughly 78% of them present only once. No antigens are known for them. The input for sequencing was CD4+ T cells sorted from PBMCs after roughly 19-hour stimulation, taken from a patient who received antiretroviral therapy. The receptor set was obtained from an adult man with HIV who was CMV-seropositive. Both conserved end residues are part of each CDR3. D genes are given only for firm matches. Size is omitted from some rows. Given values are once, few, many or a class for expanded clones.

size	J	V	D	CDR3	DNA
NA	TRBJ1-4	TRBV6-5	NA	CASSYVQGGNEKLFF	TGTGCCAGCAGTTACGTCCAGGGAGGGAATGAAAAACTGTTTTTT
once	TRBJ2-1	TRBV5-1	TRBD1	CASSLAGTGEFEQFF	TGCGCCAGCAGCTTGGCCGGGACAGGGGAGTTTGAGCAGTTCTTC
NA	TRBJ1-3	TRBV11-1	NA	CASSVQVGSGNTIYF	TGTGCCAGCAGCGTACAAGTCGGCTCTGGAAACACCATATATTTT
NA	TRBJ2-1	TRBV7-2	NA	CASSLGFATGHNEQFF	TGTGCCAGCAGCTTAGGTTTTGCGACAGGCCACAATGAGCAGTTCTTC
NA	TRBJ1-1	TRBV7-9	NA	CAGGLQGPLNTEAFF	TGTGCCGGTGGGTTACAGGGTCCCTTGAACACTGAAGCTTTCTTT
NA	TRBJ1-2	TRBV21-1	NA	CASSKVRGPNYGYTF	TGTGCCAGCAGCAAAGTTCGGGGGCCTAACTATGGCTACACCTTC
NA	TRBJ1-2	TRBV3-1/TRBV3-2	TRBD1	CASSRTGGYGYTF	TGTGCCAGCAGCCGGACAGGGGGCTATGGCTACACCTTC
once	TRBJ1-6	TRBV9	NA	CASSVVPYNSPLHF	TGTGCCAGCAGCGTAGTGCCATATAATTCACCCCTCCACTTT
NA	TRBJ2-2	TRBV6-5	NA	CASHHDANTGELFF	TGTGCCAGCCACCACGATGCGAACACCGGGGAGCTGTTTTTT
NA	TRBJ1-2	TRBV5-7	NA	CASSNSKRVSPDLYGYTF	TGTGCCAGCAGCAATTCAAAGAGAGTTTCCCCCGACCTCTATGGCTACACCTTC
NA	TRBJ2-5	TRBV9	NA	CASSVAETQYF	TGTGCCAGCAGCGTAGCTGAGACCCAGTACTTC
NA	TRBJ1-6	TRBV4-1	NA	CASSRQKDYNSPLHF	TGCGCCAGCAGCCGGCAGAAGGACTATAATTCACCCCTCCACTTT
NA	TRBJ1-1	TRBV19	NA	CASKWAMGVELEAFF	TGTGCCAGTAAGTGGGCCATGGGGGTAGAATTGGAAGCTTTCTTT
NA	TRBJ2-3	TRBV11-3	TRBD2	CASSLRAGPTDTQYF	TGTGCCAGCAGCTTAAGAGCGGGGCCCACAGATACGCAGTATTTT
once	TRBJ1-5	TRBV6-5	NA	CASRASGQHNQPQHF	TGTGCCAGCAGAGCCTCGGGGCAACATAATCAGCCCCAGCATTTT
NA	TRBJ1-4	TRBV27	NA	CASSIRLATNEKLFF	TGTGCCAGCAGTATCAGACTTGCAACTAATGAAAAACTGTTTTTT
once	TRBJ2-5	TRBV3-1/TRBV3-2	NA	CASSWGPQETQYF	TGTGCCAGCAGTTGGGGTCCCCAAGAGACCCAGTACTTC
NA	TRBJ2-6	TRBV29-1	NA	CSILGLSLGGANVLTF	TGCAGCATCCTAGGCCTCTCCCTCGGTGGGGCCAACGTCCTGACTTTC
NA	TRBJ1-4	TRBV6-5	NA	CASKSDWGREKLFF	TGTGCCAGCAAAAGTGATTGGGGGCGTGAAAAACTGTTTTTT
NA	TRBJ1-5	TRBV25-1	TRBD1	CASSYPDRVNQPQHF	TGTGCCAGCAGTTACCCAGACAGGGTCAATCAGCCCCAGCATTTT
NA	TRBJ2-3	TRBV24-1	NA	CATSGGPGRSTDTQYF	TGTGCCACCAGTGGGGGCCCCGGGAGAAGCACAGATACGCAGTATTTT
NA	TRBJ2-2	TRBV4-2	NA	CASCPVGDTGELFF	TGTGCCAGCTGCCCGGTGGGTGACACCGGGGAGCTGTTTTTT
NA	TRBJ2-3	TRBV2	NA	CASSRFRSRGGVQYF	TGTGCCAGCAGTCGGTTCCGGTCTAGAGGAGGGGTGCAGTATTTT
NA	TRBJ1-2	TRBV19	TRBD1	CASSTITLLQGEYGYTF	TGTGCCAGTAGTACCATAACCTTACTTCAGGGGGAATATGGCTACACCTTC
NA	TRBJ2-7	TRBV3-1/TRBV3-2	NA	CASSHGKTYEQYF	TGTGCCAGCAGCCACGGGAAAACCTACGAGCAGTACTTC
NA	TRBJ2-3	TRBV19	TRBD1	CASSPRDSMNTDTQYF	TGTGCCAGTAGTCCTAGGGACAGTATGAACACAGATACGCAGTATTTT
NA	TRBJ2-1	TRBV10-3	NA	CAISESNIPPPFF	TGTGCCATCAGTGAGTCCAATATACCCCCTCCGTTCTTC
NA	TRBJ2-3	TRBV5-4	TRBD2	CASSIAGRYVSTDTQYF	TGTGCCAGCAGCATAGCGGGGCGCTACGTTAGCACAGATACGCAGTATTTT
NA	TRBJ2-7	TRBV18	NA	CASSPAPGSSYEQYF	TGTGCCAGCTCCCCCGCCCCCGGGAGCTCCTACGAGCAGTACTTC
NA	TRBJ1-5	TRBV6-1	NA	CASSDQAWFGNQPQHF	TGTGCCAGCAGTGACCAGGCGTGGTTTGGCAATCAGCCCCAGCATTTT
NA	TRBJ2-7	TRBV2	NA	CATNRGPGDSYEQYF	TGTGCCACCAACCGGGGCCCGGGAGACTCCTACGAGCAGTACTTC
NA	TRBJ2-2	TRBV7-2	NA	CASSLVDTGELFF	TGTGCCAGCAGCTTAGTTGACACCGGGGAGCTGTTTTTT
NA	TRBJ2-2	TRBV5-1	NA	CASNYLGGRGNTGELFF	TGCGCCAGCAACTACTTGGGGGGGCGAGGGAACACCGGGGAGCTGTTTTTT
NA	TRBJ2-1	TRBV7-3	NA	CASSLANEQFF	TGTGCCAGCAGCTTAGCCAATGAGCAGTTCTTC
NA	TRBJ2-2	TRBV9	NA	CASSEGGQNTGELFF	TGTGCCAGCAGCGAAGGGGGGCAAAACACCGGGGAGCTGTTTTTT
NA	TRBJ2-3	TRBV2	TRBD1	CASSANRGDTDTQYF	TGTGCCAGCAGTGCCAACAGGGGGGACACAGATACGCAGTATTTT
NA	TRBJ1-1	TRBV5-1	NA	CASSFDSMNTEAFF	TGCGCCAGCAGCTTTGACAGCATGAACACTGAAGCTTTCTTT
NA	TRBJ2-4	TRBV2	NA	CASTPLGAKNIQYF	TGTGCCAGCACCCCCCTTGGGGCCAAAAACATTCAGTACTTC
NA	TRBJ1-5	TRBV7-2	NA	CASSLVKGPQPQHF	TGTGCCAGCAGCTTAGTGAAGGGGCCTCAGCCCCAGCATTTT
NA	TRBJ2-7	TRBV15	NA	CATSRGSGEQYF	TGTGCCACCAGCAGAGGATCAGGCGAGCAGTACTTC
once	TRBJ2-3	TRBV19	TRBD2	CASSPGTSRRTDTQYF	TGTGCCAGTAGTCCAGGGACTAGCCGACGCACAGATACGCAGTATTTT
NA	TRBJ2-3	TRBV28	TRBD1	CASRMTGRPDTQYF	TGTGCCAGCAGAATGACAGGGCGGCCAGATACGCAGTATTTT
NA	TRBJ2-3	TRBV3-1/TRBV3-2	TRBD2	CASSPNRARGLAGGPRPDTQYF	TGTGCCAGCAGCCCGAACCGGGCCCGAGGACTAGCGGGGGGCCCTAGGCCAGATACGCAGTATTTT
NA	TRBJ2-2	TRBV7-6	TRBD1	CASSQTTRGPQDTGELFF	TGTGCCAGCAGTCAAACAACAAGGGGGCCTCAGGACACCGGGGAGCTGTTTTTT
NA	TRBJ2-1	TRBV28	TRBD1	CASRVGTGDYNEQFF	TGTGCCAGCAGGGTCGGGACAGGGGACTACAATGAGCAGTTCTTC
NA	TRBJ1-1	TRBV20-1	NA	CSASGTRWEIGNTEAFF	TGCAGTGCTAGTGGGACCCGGTGGGAAATTGGGAACACTGAAGCTTTCTTT
few	TRBJ2-1	TRBV5-4	NA	CASSLRQGLNEQFF	TGTGCCAGCAGCTTGAGGCAGGGCCTCAATGAGCAGTTCTTC